This TCR beta chain was found in a study of preoperative IRX-2 immunotherapy in early breast cancer. Stated treatment: preoperative locoregional IRX-2 cytokine immunotherapy. This table comes from immunoSEQ multiplex PCR, and its TCRdb copy is limited to in-frame clones, with some not included. There are 20,000 to 30,000 clones in the sample; about 95% occur only once, and about 16% lies in the top ten. The CDR3 covers 12 residues. The germline CDR1 and CDR2 sequences are MDHEN and SYDVKM. V dropped 11 bases and J dropped 1 base, with 11 bases sitting between them. The chain has TRBV28 and TRBJ1-1, with D tentatively TRBD1 (5 bases). This TCR came from a human donor with breast cancer. Sequenced here: tumor tissue, sampled after IRX-2 immunotherapy. CDR3 in DNA: TGTGCCTATCGTACAGGGAACACTGAAGCTTTCTTT. It codes for CAYRTGNTEAFF. The variable domain in full, completed from reference TRBV28 and TRBJ1-1, reads DVKVTQSSRYLVKRTGEKVFLECVQDMDHENMFWYRQDPGLGLRLIYFSYDVKMKEKGDIPEGYSVSREKKERFSLILESASTNQTSMYLCAYRTGNTEAFFGQGTRLTVV.